The 8 T cell receptor beta chains below come from one sample, sequenced in a study of beta chain features in type 1 diabetes. These TCRs are of unknown antigen specificity. Overall study findings and caveats: Among all four CD4+ subsets, Type 1 diabetes patients had TCRB CDR3s that were moderately but significantly shorter.

Expressed TCRB transcripts were sequenced because the isolated RNA had all been reverse transcribed beforehand. Generated by immunoSEQ multiplex PCR, the TCRdb table keeps only in-frame clones and is missing some. Of about 230,000 clones listed, around 15% are singletons. Source material: naive CD4+ T cells from blood. These receptors all come from a young man with type 1 diabetes.

The chain is built from TRBV9 and TRBJ2-1; TRBD2 might be the D (5 bases). CDR1 is SGDLS and CDR2 is YYNGEE in the germline V gene. The V and J ends lost 2 bases and 4 bases respectively, with 13 bases between them. CDR3 length equals 15 residues. The CDR3 spells CASSVNIGDYNEQFF. CDR3 coding DNA: TGTGCCAGCAGCGTTAACATCGGGGATTACAATGAGCAGTTCTTC. Combining the CDR3 with reference TRBV9 and TRBJ2-1 gives the whole variable domain DSGVTQTPKHLITATGQRVTLRCSPRSGDLSVYWYQQSLDQGLQFLIQYYNGEERAKGNILERFSAQQFPDLHSELNLSSLELGDSALYFCASSVNIGDYNEQFFGPGTRLTVL.

The J gene is TRBJ2-1, the V gene TRBV6-5, with 7 bases identical to TRBD1. The germline V gene has CDR1 MNHEY and CDR2 SVGAGI. This CDR3 is 14 amino acids long. With 6 bases clipped from V and 2 bases from J, the junction kept 4 bases outside the gene matches. CDR3 DNA sequence: TGTGCCAGCAGAAGACAGGGACCCTACAATGAGCAGTTCTTC. Its protein product is CASRRQGPYNEQFF.

This chain joins TRBV27 and TRBJ1-4, with 7 bases fitting TRBD1. Germline CDR1 reads MNHEY; CDR2 reads SMNVEV (reference sequence). V shed 4 bases and J 7 bases; nucleotides not matched to a gene: 6. This CDR3 has 14 residues. CDR3 DNA: TGTGCCAGCAGTTGGGACAGCAATACTGAAAAACTGTTTTTT. Its protein is CASSWDSNTEKLFF. Looking up the rest from reference TRBV27 and TRBJ1-4 gives the full variable domain: EAQVTQNPRYLITVTGKKLTVTCSQNMNHEYMSWYRQDPGLGLRQIYYSMNVEVTDKGDVPEGYKVSRKEKRNFPLILESPSPNQTSLYFCASSWDSNTEKLFFGSGTQLSVL.

This clone has only a few counts. Other DNA sequences in the same sample also yield this CDR3. This chain uses TRBV2 with TRBJ1-5; D gene uncertain. Germline CDR1 SNHLY, CDR2 FYNNEI. Deletions cut 4 bases from V and 2 bases from J, with 6 bases between. The CDR3 is 13 amino acids. The CDR3: CASSGTGNQPQHF. The CDR3 DNA sequence: TGTGCCAGCAGTGGGACCGGCAATCAGCCCCAGCATTTT.

This clone was recorded a few times. The V gene is TRBV7-2, the J gene TRBJ2-4; D remains ambiguous. Germline V lookup: CDR1 SGHTA, CDR2 FQGNSA. V was shortened by 2 bases and J by 1 base, with 9 bases between the two germline ends. The CDR3 consists of 15 residues. In DNA, the CDR3 is TGTGCCAGCAGCTTAACGAGGAACGCCAAAAACATTCAGTACTTC. This codes for CASSLTRNAKNIQYF.

This chain uses TRBV7-2 with TRBJ2-7; TRBD2 aligns across 7 bases. CDR3 length equals 15 residues. The junction had 8 bases not matched to a gene; V was cut back by 4 bases and J by 2 bases. From germline, CDR1 is SGHTA and CDR2 FQGNSA. This CDR3 reads CASSSQSGNPYEQYF. In DNA, the CDR3 is TGTGCCAGCAGCTCCCAGAGCGGGAATCCCTACGAGCAGTACTTC.

The chain combines TRBV18 with TRBJ2-2, with D perhaps matching TRBD1 (6 bases). Trimming shortened V by 6 bases and J by 2 bases, and 10 bases separated the two germline ends. The CDR3 length is 14 residues. The germline V gene encodes CDR1 KGHSH and CDR2 LQKENI. The CDR3 DNA reads TGTGCCAGCTCTCGGACAGATAACACCGGGGAGCTGTTTTTT. It translates to CASSRTDNTGELFF.

This sequence joins TRBV29-1 and TRBJ1-2; D perhaps matches TRBD1 (6 bases). Germline values: CDR1 SQVTM, CDR2 ANQGSEA. V lost 3 bases and J lost 7, with 15 bases in between. The CDR3 covers 13 residues. CDR3 sequence reads: CSVDTGFQSGYTF. CDR3 sequence (DNA): TGCAGCGTTGACACAGGGTTCCAGTCTGGCTACACCTTC.